A selection of T cell receptor beta chains follows, all from one sample in a study of CD8 T cells in ankylosing spondylitis. Using its own MiXCR run on the 5' RACE reads, TCRdb lists one record per CDR3 protein. Among hundreds of thousands of distinct CDR3 sequences listed, roughly 10% were seen once. The sequencing input was blood, either unsorted or a sorted T cell fraction (not recorded which). These receptors came from a male donor with ankylosing spondylitis. Both conserved end residues are part of each CDR3. Fields, in order: D gene, clone size, J gene, V gene, CDR3 protein, CDR3 DNA. A D gene is named only where the DNA matches it firmly. Expanded clones are given a class, and other clones once, few, many or no size at all.

d_gene: NA
abundance: many
j_gene: TRBJ2-1
v_gene: TRBV5-1
CDR3aa: CASSLRAYNEQFF
CDR3nt: TGCGCCAGCAGCTTGAGGGCCTACAATGAGCAGTTCTTC

d_gene: TRBD2
abundance: NA
j_gene: TRBJ2-1
v_gene: TRBV28
CDR3aa: CASTWTSGSSNEQFF
CDR3nt: TGTGCCAGCACGTGGACTAGCGGGAGTTCCAATGAGCAGTTCTTC

d_gene: NA
abundance: few
j_gene: TRBJ2-1
v_gene: TRBV7-2
CDR3aa: CASSLVQGGYNEQFF
CDR3nt: TGTGCCAGCAGCTTAGTTCAGGGGGGATACAATGAGCAGTTCTTC

d_gene: TRBD2
abundance: many
j_gene: TRBJ2-2
v_gene: TRBV12-3/TRBV12-4
CDR3aa: CASSSYGRAGNTGELFF
CDR3nt: TGTGCCAGCAGTTCCTACGGGAGGGCCGGGAACACCGGGGAGCTGTTTTTT

d_gene: TRBD1
abundance: NA
j_gene: TRBJ1-1
v_gene: TRBV12-3/TRBV12-4
CDR3aa: CASSSSGGSAFF
CDR3nt: TGTGCCAGCAGTTCCTCAGGGGGGTCGGCTTTCTTT

d_gene: TRBD2
abundance: NA
j_gene: TRBJ2-7
v_gene: TRBV11-2
CDR3aa: CASRDRTSGTAYEQYF
CDR3nt: TGTGCCAGCAGAGATCGGACTAGCGGGACTGCCTACGAGCAGTACTTC

d_gene: TRBD2
abundance: NA
j_gene: TRBJ2-1
v_gene: TRBV18
CDR3aa: CASSPLLAGGVGNEQFF
CDR3nt: TGTGCCAGCTCACCACTTCTAGCGGGAGGTGTTGGCAATGAGCAGTTCTTC

d_gene: NA
abundance: many
j_gene: TRBJ1-1
v_gene: TRBV5-1
CDR3aa: CASRPGDTEAFF
CDR3nt: TGCGCCAGCAGACCAGGGGACACTGAAGCTTTCTTT

d_gene: NA
abundance: NA
j_gene: TRBJ1-4
v_gene: TRBV20-1
CDR3aa: CSLWTAEKLFF
CDR3nt: TGCAGTCTGTGGACCGCGGAAAAACTGTTTTTT

d_gene: NA
abundance: few
j_gene: TRBJ2-7
v_gene: TRBV5-1
CDR3aa: CASSTWDNPYEQYF
CDR3nt: TGCGCCAGCAGCACCTGGGATAACCCCTACGAGCAGTACTTC

d_gene: TRBD2
abundance: NA
j_gene: TRBJ2-5
v_gene: TRBV7-2
CDR3aa: CASSLGLAGALGETQYF
CDR3nt: TGTGCCAGCAGCTTAGGACTAGCGGGAGCTTTGGGGGAGACCCAGTACTTC

d_gene: TRBD2
abundance: few
j_gene: TRBJ2-1
v_gene: TRBV6-2/TRBV6-3
CDR3aa: CASRGLAVNNEQFF
CDR3nt: TGTGCCAGCAGGGGACTAGCGGTTAACAATGAGCAGTTCTTC

d_gene: NA
abundance: few
j_gene: TRBJ1-4
v_gene: TRBV18
CDR3aa: CASSPRGDGEKLFF
CDR3nt: TGTGCCAGCTCACCACGAGGTGACGGGGAAAAACTGTTTTTT

d_gene: NA
abundance: few
j_gene: TRBJ2-1
v_gene: TRBV7-8
CDR3aa: CASRRRESSYNEQFF
CDR3nt: TGTGCCAGCAGACGGCGGGAAAGCTCCTACAATGAGCAGTTCTTC

d_gene: TRBD2
abundance: NA
j_gene: TRBJ2-5
v_gene: TRBV20-1
CDR3aa: CSARMVRGGAGETQYF
CDR3nt: TGCAGTGCTAGAATGGTTCGCGGGGGGGCCGGTGAGACCCAGTACTTC

d_gene: TRBD2
abundance: NA
j_gene: TRBJ2-1
v_gene: TRBV6-2/TRBV6-3
CDR3aa: CASRPPRQVYPGLAGNNEQFF
CDR3nt: TGTGCCAGCAGGCCCCCCCGACAGGTCTATCCGGGACTAGCGGGGAACAATGAGCAGTTCTTC

d_gene: NA
abundance: many
j_gene: TRBJ2-5
v_gene: TRBV7-2
CDR3aa: CASSFFGGRETQYF
CDR3nt: TGTGCCAGCAGCTTCTTTGGGGGGCGAGAGACCCAGTACTTC

d_gene: NA
abundance: NA
j_gene: TRBJ2-1
v_gene: TRBV24-1
CDR3aa: CATSDPRTAAYNEQFF
CDR3nt: TGTGCCACCAGTGATCCCCGGACAGCAGCCTACAATGAGCAGTTCTTC

d_gene: NA
abundance: many
j_gene: TRBJ1-3
v_gene: TRBV12-3/TRBV12-4
CDR3aa: CASSRDRVGAGNTIYF
CDR3nt: TGTGCCAGCAGTAGAGATCGGGTCGGAGCTGGAAACACCATATATTTT